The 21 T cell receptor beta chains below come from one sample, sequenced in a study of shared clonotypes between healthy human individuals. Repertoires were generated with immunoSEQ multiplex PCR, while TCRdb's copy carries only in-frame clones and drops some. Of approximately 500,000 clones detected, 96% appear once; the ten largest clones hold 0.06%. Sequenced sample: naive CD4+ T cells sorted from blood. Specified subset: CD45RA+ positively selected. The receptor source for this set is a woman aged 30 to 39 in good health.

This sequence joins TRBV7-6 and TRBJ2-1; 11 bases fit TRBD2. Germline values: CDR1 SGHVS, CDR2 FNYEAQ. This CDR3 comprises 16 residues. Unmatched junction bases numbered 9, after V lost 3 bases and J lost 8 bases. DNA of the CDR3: TGTGCCAGCAGCTTGAGAATAGCGGGAGGGGGGGATGAGCAGTTCTTC. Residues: CASSLRIAGGGDEQFF.

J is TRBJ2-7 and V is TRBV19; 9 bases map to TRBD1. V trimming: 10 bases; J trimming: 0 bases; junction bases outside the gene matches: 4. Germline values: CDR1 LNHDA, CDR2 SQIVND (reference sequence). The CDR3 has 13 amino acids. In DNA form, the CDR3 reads TGTGCCACCGGACAGGGGAGCTCCTACGAGCAGTACTTC. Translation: CATGQGSSYEQYF.

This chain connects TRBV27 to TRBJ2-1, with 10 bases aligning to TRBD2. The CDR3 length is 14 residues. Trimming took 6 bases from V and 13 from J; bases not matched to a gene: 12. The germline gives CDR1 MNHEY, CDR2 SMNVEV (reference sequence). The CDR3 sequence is CASRASGSGGRQFF. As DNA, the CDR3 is TGTGCCAGCAGAGCTAGCGGGAGCGGGGGGCGACAGTTCTTC.

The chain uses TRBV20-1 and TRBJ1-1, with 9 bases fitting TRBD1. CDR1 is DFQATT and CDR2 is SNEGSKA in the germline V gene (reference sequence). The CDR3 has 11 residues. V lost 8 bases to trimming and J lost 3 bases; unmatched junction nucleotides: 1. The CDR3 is CSWTGDTEAFF. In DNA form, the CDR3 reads TGCAGTTGGACAGGGGACACTGAAGCTTTCTTT.

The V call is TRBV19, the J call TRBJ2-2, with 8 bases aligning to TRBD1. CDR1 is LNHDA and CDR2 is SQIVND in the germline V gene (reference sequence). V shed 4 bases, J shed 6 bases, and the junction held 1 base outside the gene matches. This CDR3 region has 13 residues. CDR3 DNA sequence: TGTGCCAGTAGTAGACAGGGGTCCGGGGAGCTGTTTTTT. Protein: CASSRQGSGELFF.

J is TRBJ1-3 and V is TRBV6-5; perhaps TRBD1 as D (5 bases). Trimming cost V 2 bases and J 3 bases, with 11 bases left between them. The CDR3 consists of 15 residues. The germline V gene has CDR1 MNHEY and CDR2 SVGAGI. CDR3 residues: CASSYERGGGNTIYF. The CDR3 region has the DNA TGTGCCAGCAGTTACGAGAGGGGAGGTGGAAACACCATATATTTT.

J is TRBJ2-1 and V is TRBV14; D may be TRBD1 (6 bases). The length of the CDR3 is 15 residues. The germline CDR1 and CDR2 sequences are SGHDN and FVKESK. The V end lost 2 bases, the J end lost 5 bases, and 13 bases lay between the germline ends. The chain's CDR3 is CASSQLAGTNNEQFF. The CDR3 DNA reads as TGTGCCAGCAGCCAACTCGCCGGGACAAACAATGAGCAGTTCTTC.

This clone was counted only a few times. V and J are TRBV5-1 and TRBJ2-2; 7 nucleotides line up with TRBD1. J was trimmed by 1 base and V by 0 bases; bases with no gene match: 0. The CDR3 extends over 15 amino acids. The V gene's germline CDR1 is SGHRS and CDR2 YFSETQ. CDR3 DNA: TGCGCCAGCAGCTTGGGGACAGGGAACACCGGGGAGCTGTTTTTT. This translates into CASSLGTGNTGELFF.

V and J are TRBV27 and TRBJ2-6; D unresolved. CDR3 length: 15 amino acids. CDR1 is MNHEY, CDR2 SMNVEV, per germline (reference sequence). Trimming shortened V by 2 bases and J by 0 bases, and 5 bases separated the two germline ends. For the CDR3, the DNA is TGTGCCAGCAGTTTACAGTACTCTGGGGCCAACGTCCTGACTTTC. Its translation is CASSLQYSGANVLTF.

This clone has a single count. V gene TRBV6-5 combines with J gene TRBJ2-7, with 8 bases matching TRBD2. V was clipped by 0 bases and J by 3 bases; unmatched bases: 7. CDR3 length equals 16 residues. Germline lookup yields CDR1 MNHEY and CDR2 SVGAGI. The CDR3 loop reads CASSYSERESFYEQYF. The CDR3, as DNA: TGTGCCAGCAGTTACTCAGAGCGGGAGAGCTTCTACGAGCAGTACTTC.

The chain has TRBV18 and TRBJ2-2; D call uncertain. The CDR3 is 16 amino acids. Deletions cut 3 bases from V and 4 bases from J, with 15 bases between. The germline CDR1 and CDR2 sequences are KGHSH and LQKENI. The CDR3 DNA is TGTGCCAGCTCACCGTTTTTAGGGCTGGGCACCGGGGAGCTGTTTTTT. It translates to CASSPFLGLGTGELFF. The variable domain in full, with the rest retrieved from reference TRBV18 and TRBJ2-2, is NAGVMQNPRHLVRRRGQEARLRCSPMKGHSHVYWYRQLPEEGLKFMVYLQKENIIDESGMPKERFSAEFPKEGPSILRIQQVVRGDSAAYFCASSPFLGLGTGELFFGEGSRLTVL.

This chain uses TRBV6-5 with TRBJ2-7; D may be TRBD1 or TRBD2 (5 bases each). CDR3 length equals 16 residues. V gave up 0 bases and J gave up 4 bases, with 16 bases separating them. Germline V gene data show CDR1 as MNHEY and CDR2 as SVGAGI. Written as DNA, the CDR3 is TGTGCCAGCAGTTACTCCGGGACCCCTCCGCGGTACGAGCAGTACTTC. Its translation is CASSYSGTPPRYEQYF.

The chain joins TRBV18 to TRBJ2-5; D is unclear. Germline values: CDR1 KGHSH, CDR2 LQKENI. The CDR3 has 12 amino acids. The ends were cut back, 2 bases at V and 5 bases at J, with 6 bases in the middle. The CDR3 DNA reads TGTGCCAGCTCACCAGTTTCGGAGACCCAGTACTTC. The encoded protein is CASSPVSETQYF.

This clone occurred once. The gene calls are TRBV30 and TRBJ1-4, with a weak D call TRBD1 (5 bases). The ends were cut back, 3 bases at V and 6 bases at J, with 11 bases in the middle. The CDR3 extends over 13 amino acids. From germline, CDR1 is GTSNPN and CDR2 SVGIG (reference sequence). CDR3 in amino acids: CAWSRGSDEKLFF. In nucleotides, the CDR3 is TGTGCCTGGAGCCGGGGGTCGGATGAAAAACTGTTTTTT.

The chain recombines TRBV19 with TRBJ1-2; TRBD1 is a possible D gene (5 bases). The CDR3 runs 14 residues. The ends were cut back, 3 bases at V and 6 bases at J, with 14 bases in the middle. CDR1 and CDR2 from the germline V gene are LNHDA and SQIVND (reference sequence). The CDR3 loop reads CASSIPGQGHGYTF. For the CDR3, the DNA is TGTGCCAGTAGTATCCCGGGGCAGGGTCATGGCTACACCTTC.

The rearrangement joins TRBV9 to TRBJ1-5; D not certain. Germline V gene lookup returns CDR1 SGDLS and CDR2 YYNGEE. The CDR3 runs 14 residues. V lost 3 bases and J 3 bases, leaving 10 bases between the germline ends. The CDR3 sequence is CASSGPGDNQPQHF. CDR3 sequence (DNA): TGTGCCAGCAGCGGGCCCGGGGACAATCAGCCCCAGCATTTT.

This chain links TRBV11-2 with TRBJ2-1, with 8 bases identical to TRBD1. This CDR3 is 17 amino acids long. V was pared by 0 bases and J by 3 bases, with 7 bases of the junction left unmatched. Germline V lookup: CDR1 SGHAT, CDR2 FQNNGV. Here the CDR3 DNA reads TGTGCCAGCAGCTTAGACTTGGACAGGGCGGTCTACAATGAGCAGTTCTTC. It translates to CASSLDLDRAVYNEQFF. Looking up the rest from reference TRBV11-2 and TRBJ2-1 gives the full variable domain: EAGVAQSPRYKIIEKRQSVAFWCNPISGHATLYWYQQILGQGPKLLIQFQNNGVVDDSQLPKDRFSAERLKGVDSTLKIQPAKLEDSAVYLCASSLDLDRAVYNEQFFGPGTRLTVL.

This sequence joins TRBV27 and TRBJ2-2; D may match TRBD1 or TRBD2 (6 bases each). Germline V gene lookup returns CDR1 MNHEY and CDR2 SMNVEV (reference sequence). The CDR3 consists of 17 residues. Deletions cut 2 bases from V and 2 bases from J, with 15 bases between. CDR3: CASSLVWGAVNTGELFF. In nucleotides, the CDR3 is TGTGCCAGCAGTTTAGTTTGGGGGGCGGTTAACACCGGGGAGCTGTTTTTT.

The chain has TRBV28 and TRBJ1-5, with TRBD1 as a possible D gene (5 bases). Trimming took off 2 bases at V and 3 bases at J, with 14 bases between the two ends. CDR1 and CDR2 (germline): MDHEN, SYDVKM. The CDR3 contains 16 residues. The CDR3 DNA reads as TGTGCCAGCAGTTTAACGGTACGCAGGGCCAATCAGCCCCAGCATTTT. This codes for CASSLTVRRANQPQHF.

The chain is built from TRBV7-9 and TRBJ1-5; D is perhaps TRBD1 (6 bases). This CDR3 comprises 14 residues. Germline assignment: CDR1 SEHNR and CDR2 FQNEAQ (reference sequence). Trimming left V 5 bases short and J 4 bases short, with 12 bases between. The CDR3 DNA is TGTGCCAGCAGCGAGGGACACTGGAATCAGCCCCAGCATTTT. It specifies CASSEGHWNQPQHF.

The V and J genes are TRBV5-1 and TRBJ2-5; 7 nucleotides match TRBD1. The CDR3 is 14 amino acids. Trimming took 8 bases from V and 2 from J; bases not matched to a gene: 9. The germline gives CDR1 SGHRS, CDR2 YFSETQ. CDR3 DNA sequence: TGCGCCAGTCGAATACAGGGGATTCAAGAGACCCAGTACTTC. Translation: CASRIQGIQETQYF.